These 8 T cell receptor beta chains were all obtained from the same sample, sequenced in a study of T cells in tumors after PD-1 blockade. Profiling relied on immunoSEQ multiplex PCR, and the TCRdb table lists in-frame clones only, not all of them. Of 7,500 to 9,000 clones in the sample, around two thirds were seen once. Material: tumor tissue, obtained after anti-PD-1 treatment. The receptor set was obtained from a human donor with basal cell carcinoma.

This chain links TRBV12-5 with TRBJ2-5; D might be TRBD2 (6 bases). The germline CDR1 and CDR2 sequences are LGHNT and FRNRAP. The CDR3 covers 15 residues. Trimming cost V 6 bases and J 5 bases, with 19 bases left between them. The CDR3 DNA reads as TGTGCTAGTGGCAGGTTAGGAGGAGGGGCTGAGACCCAGTACTTC. This translates into CASGRLGGGAETQYF.

The chain couples TRBV28 to TRBJ1-1; 7 nucleotides line up with TRBD1. Germline V gene sequence: CDR1 MDHEN, CDR2 SYDVKM. Trimming removed 3 bases from V and 0 bases from J; junction bases left unmatched: 7. The length of the CDR3 is 16 residues. The CDR3: CASSLGQRRMNTEAFF. The CDR3 nucleotides read TGTGCCAGCAGTTTGGGACAGAGACGCATGAACACTGAAGCTTTCTTT.

This clone came up a few times. The gene calls are TRBV9 and TRBJ2-7; tentatively, D is TRBD2 (7 bases). Germline assignment: CDR1 SGDLS and CDR2 YYNGEE. The V gene lost 0 bases and the J gene lost 9 bases, with 10 bases spanning the gap. The CDR3 has 12 residues. The CDR3 sequence: CASSVGGGLQYF. The CDR3 DNA reads TGTGCCAGCAGCGTAGGCGGGGGCTTGCAGTACTTC.

The sample holds one count of this clone. This chain uses TRBV9 with TRBJ2-7, with 7 bases lining up with TRBD1. After removal of 2 bases from V and 3 bases from J, the junction contained 8 bases not matched to a gene. This CDR3 contains 15 residues. Germline V CDR1 and CDR2: SGDLS, YYNGEE. The CDR3 protein is CASSVGTALSYEQYF. In nucleotides, the CDR3 is TGTGCCAGCAGCGTTGGGACAGCTTTAAGCTACGAGCAGTACTTC.

The chain couples TRBV4-2 to TRBJ2-3; 9 bases are a match to TRBD2. The junction had 5 bases not matched to a gene; V was cut back by 1 base and J by 3 bases. This CDR3 comprises 16 residues. CDR1 is LGHNA, CDR2 YNFKEQ, per germline. As DNA, the CDR3 is TGTGCCAGCAGCCAAGGGAGCGGGGGGCGAACAGATACGCAGTATTTT. Amino acid sequence: CASSQGSGGRTDTQYF.

The rearrangement joins TRBV5-1 to TRBJ2-7; D remains unclear. Germline-derived CDR1 and CDR2 are SGHRS and YFSETQ. The ends were cut back, 0 bases at V and 0 bases at J, with 13 bases in the middle. CDR3 length equals 16 residues. Here the CDR3 reads CASSLGGAALSYEQYF. CDR3 coding DNA: TGCGCCAGCAGCTTGGGCGGCGCCGCCCTCTCCTACGAGCAGTACTTC.

As regards this clone: Other DNA variants within this sample encode the same CDR3. CDR3 residues: CASSRYSETQYF. As DNA, the CDR3 is TGTGCCAGCTCAAGGTATTCGGAGACCCAGTACTTC. The V gene is TRBV18, the J gene TRBJ2-5; D unclear. CDR1 KGHSH and CDR2 LQKENI come from the germline V gene. This CDR3 is 12 amino acids long. The ends were cut back, 5 bases at V and 5 bases at J, with 9 bases in the middle.

This clone was counted a few times. CDR3 residues: CASEGDRGGTEAFF. The DNA for the CDR3 is TGTGCCAGTGAGGGGGACAGGGGTGGCACTGAAGCTTTCTTT. This sequence joins TRBV2 and TRBJ1-1; 10 bases fit TRBD1. CDR1 and CDR2 from the germline V gene are SNHLY and FYNNEI. CDR3 length: 14 amino acids. V trimming: 9 bases; J trimming: 4 bases; junction bases outside the gene matches: 8.